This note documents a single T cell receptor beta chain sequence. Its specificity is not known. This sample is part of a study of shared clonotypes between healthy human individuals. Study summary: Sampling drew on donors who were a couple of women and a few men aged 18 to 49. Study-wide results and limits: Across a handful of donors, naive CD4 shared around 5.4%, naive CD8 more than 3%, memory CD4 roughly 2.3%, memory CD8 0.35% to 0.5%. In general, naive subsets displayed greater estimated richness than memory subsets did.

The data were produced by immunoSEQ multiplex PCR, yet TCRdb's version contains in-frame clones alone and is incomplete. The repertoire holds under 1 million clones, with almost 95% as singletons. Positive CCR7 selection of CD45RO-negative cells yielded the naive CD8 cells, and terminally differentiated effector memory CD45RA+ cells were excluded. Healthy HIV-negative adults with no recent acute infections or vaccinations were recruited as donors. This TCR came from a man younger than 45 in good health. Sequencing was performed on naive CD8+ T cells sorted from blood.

The CDR3 region is CASSQSSLPGGYGYTF. CDR3 in DNA: TGTGCCAGCAGCCAATCAAGTCTCCCAGGGGGCTATGGCTACACCTTC. This chain uses TRBV16 with TRBJ1-2; the match to TRBD1 covers 7 bases. The CDR3 totals 16 residues. CDR1 and CDR2 from the germline V gene are KGHSY and FQNENV. The V and J ends lost 0 bases and 4 bases, in that order; junction bases with no gene match: 8.